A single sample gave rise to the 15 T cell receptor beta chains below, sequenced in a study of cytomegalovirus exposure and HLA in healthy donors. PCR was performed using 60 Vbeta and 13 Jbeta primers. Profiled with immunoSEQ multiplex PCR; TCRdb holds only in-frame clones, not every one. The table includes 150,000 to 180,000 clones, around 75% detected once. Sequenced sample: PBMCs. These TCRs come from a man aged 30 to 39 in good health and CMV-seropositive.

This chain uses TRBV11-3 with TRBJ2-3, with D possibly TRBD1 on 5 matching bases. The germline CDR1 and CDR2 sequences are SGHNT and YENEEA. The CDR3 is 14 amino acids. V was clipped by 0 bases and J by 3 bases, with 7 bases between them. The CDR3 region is CASSLDRTTDTQYF. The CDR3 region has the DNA TGTGCCAGCAGCTTAGACAGGACAACAGATACGCAGTATTTT.

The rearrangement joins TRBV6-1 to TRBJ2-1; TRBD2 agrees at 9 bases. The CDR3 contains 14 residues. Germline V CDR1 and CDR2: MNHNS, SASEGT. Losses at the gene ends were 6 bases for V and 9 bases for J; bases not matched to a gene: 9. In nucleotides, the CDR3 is TGTGCCAGCAGCGAGGGGACTAGCTACGGTGAGCAGTTCTTC. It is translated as CASSEGTSYGEQFF.

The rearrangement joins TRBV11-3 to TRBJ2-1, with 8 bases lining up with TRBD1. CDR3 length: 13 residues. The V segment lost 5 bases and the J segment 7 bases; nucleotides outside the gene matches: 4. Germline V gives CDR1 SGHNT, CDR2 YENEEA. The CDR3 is CASSGRQGNEQFF. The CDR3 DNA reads TGTGCCAGCAGCGGCCGACAGGGGAATGAGCAGTTCTTC.

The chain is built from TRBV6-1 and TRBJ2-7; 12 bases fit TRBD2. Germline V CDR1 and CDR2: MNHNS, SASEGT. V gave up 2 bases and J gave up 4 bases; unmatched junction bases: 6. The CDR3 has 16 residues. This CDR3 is CASSEYPSGRGYEQYF. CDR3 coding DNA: TGTGCCAGCAGTGAATACCCTAGCGGGAGGGGGTACGAGCAGTACTTC.

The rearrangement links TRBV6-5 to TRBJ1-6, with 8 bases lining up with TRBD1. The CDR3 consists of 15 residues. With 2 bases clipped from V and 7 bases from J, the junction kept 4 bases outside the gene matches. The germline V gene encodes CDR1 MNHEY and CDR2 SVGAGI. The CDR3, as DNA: TGTGCCAGCAGTTACGACGGGACAGGAAATTCACCCCTCCACTTT. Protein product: CASSYDGTGNSPLHF.

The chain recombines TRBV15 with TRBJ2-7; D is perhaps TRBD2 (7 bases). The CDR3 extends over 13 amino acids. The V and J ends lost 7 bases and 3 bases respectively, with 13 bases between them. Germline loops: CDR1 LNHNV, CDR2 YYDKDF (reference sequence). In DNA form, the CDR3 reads TGTGCCACCACCCGGGGAGGGGGCTACGAGCAGTACTTC. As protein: CATTRGGGYEQYF.

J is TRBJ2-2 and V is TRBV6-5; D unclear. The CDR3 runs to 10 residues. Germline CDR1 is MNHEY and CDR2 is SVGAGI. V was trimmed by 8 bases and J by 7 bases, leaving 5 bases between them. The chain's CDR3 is CASPFGELFF. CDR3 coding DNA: TGTGCCAGCCCTTTCGGGGAGCTGTTTTTT.

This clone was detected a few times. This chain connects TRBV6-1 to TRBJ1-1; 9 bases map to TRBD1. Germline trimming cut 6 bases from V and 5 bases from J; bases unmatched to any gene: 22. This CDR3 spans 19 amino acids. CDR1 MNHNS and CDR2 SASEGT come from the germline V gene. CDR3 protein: CASREPEGRGRGTGTEAFF. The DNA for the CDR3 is TGTGCCAGCAGAGAACCCGAGGGCAGGGGGCGCGGGACAGGGACTGAAGCTTTCTTT.

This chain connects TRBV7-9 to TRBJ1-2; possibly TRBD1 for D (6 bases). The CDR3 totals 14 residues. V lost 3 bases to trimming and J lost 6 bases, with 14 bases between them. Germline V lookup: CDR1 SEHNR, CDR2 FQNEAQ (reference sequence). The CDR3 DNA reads TGTGCCAGCAGCTTTCTACACAGGGACGATGGCTACACCTTC. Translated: CASSFLHRDDGYTF.

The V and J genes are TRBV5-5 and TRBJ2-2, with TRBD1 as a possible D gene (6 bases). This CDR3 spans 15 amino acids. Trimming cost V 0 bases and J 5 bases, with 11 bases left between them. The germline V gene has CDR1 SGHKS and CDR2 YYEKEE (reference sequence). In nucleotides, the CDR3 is TGTGCCAGCAGCTTGGGCCCTACAGGGACCGGGGAGCTGTTTTTT. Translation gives CASSLGPTGTGELFF.

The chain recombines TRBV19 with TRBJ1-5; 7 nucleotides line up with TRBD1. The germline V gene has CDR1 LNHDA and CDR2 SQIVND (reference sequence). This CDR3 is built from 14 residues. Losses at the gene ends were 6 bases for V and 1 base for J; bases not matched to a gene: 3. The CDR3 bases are TGTGCCAGTAGACAGGGGACCAGCAATCAGCCCCAGCATTTT. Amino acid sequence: CASRQGTSNQPQHF.

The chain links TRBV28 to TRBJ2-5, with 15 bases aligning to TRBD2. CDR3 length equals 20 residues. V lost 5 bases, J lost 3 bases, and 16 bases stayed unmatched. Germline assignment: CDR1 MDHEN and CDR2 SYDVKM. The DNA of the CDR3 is TGTGCCAGCAGTCCCTGGGGACTAGCGGGAGGAAGTCCAATAGAAGAGACCCAGTACTTC. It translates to CASSPWGLAGGSPIEETQYF.

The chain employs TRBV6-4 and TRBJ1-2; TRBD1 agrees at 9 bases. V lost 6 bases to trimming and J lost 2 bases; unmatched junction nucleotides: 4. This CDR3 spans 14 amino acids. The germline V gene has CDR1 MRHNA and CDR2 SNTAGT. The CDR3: CASRAGTGNYGYTF. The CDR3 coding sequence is TGTGCCAGCAGGGCCGGGACAGGGAACTATGGCTACACCTTC.

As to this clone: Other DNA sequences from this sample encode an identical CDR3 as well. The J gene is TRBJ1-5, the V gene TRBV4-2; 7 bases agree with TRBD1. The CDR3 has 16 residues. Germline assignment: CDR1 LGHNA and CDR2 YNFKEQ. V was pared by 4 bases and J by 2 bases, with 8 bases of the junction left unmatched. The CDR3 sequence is CASSRLTGDGNQPQHF. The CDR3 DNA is TGTGCCAGCAGCCGCCTAACAGGGGATGGCAATCAGCCCCAGCATTTT.

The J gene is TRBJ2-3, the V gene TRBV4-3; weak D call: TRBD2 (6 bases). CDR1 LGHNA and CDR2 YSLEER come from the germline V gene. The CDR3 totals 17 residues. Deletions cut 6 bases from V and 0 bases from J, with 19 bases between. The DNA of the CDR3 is TGCGCCAGCAGTCAATTTCTTGGCGGGGTTAGCACAGATACGCAGTATTTT. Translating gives CASSQFLGGVSTDTQYF.